A selection of T cell receptor beta chains follows, all from one sample in a study of cytomegalovirus exposure and HLA in healthy donors. The repertoire was sequenced with immunoSEQ multiplex PCR; TCRdb's copy has only in-frame clones and lacks some. This table has 100,000 to 150,000 clones, approximately 80% appearing once. Sequencing input: PBMCs. These receptor sequences come from a man in his forties or fifties in good health and CMV-seronegative. The CDR3 runs from the conserved cysteine through the conserved F or W. A D gene is named only where the DNA matches it firmly. Clone size is shown for a subset of rows, as once, few, many or a class of expanded clone.

v_call	j_call	clone_size	d_call	cdr3_nt	cdr3_aa
TRBV18	TRBJ1-4	.	TRBD1	TGTGCCAGCTCCCCGGGACAGGGGGCTCTGGTGGGTGAAAAACTGTTTTTT	CASSPGQGALVGEKLFF
TRBV13	TRBJ1-4	.	.	TGTGCCAGCAGTTTCAGGGGCATTGCAACTAATGAAAAACTGTTTTTT	CASSFRGIATNEKLFF
TRBV27	TRBJ1-6	few	.	TGTGCCAGCAGTACGAACGGCCGGGATTCACCCCTCCACTTT	CASSTNGRDSPLHF
TRBV7-9	TRBJ1-2	.	TRBD1	TGTTCCAGCAGCTTTCAATACGTAACCGGGACAGAAAAGGGCTACACCTTC	CSSSFQYVTGTEKGYTF
TRBV5-1	TRBJ2-3	.	.	TGCGCCAGCAGCAGGGGTCGGCAGGGTATGGGAGATACGCAGTATTTT	CASSRGRQGMGDTQYF
TRBV19	TRBJ2-2	.	TRBD1	TGTGCCAGTAGTATGAGGGACAGTTATAACACCGGGGAGCTGTTTTTT	CASSMRDSYNTGELFF
TRBV19	TRBJ2-3	.	.	TGTGCCAGTAGTATAGGGCTTACCGGCACAGATACGCAGTATTTT	CASSIGLTGTDTQYF
TRBV7-9	TRBJ2-5	.	TRBD1	TGTGCCAGCAGCCCGTGGACAGGGGGCATGGAGACCCAGTACTTC	CASSPWTGGMETQYF
TRBV7-2	TRBJ1-5	.	.	TGTGCCAGCAGCCCCTCAGCGGGCGGGCAGCCCCAGCATTTT	CASSPSAGGQPQHF
TRBV7-6	TRBJ1-3	.	.	TGTGCCAGCAGCTTAACAGCCACCGACTCTGGAAACACCATATATTTT	CASSLTATDSGNTIYF
TRBV4-2	TRBJ1-1	.	.	TGTGCCAGCAGCCAATTGGGAGAGAACACTGAAGCTTTCTTT	CASSQLGENTEAFF
TRBV10-3	TRBJ2-4	.	TRBD1	TGTGCCATCAGTGAGCATCGGGACAGGAATCTAGCCAAAAACATTCAGTACTTC	CAISEHRDRNLAKNIQYF
TRBV5-1	TRBJ1-2	.	.	TGCGCCAGCAGCCCAGATGCTAACTATGGCTACACCTTC	CASSPDANYGYTF
TRBV7-9	TRBJ1-1	.	.	TGTGCCAGCAGCTTAAGCCAGGGGCAGGGTGGCACTGAAGCTTTCTTT	CASSLSQGQGGTEAFF
TRBV27	TRBJ1-5	few	.	TGTGCCAGCAGTTTATCCACAGGGACTCAGCCCCAGCATTTT	CASSLSTGTQPQHF
TRBV7-9	TRBJ1-2	.	.	TGTGCCAGCAGCTTTGGACAGAACGACAAATGGTATGGCTACACCTTC	CASSFGQNDKWYGYTF
TRBV11-2	TRBJ1-1	once	TRBD1	TGTGCCAGCAGCTTTACGACTCAGGGGGGAACTGAAGCTTTCTTT	CASSFTTQGGTEAFF
TRBV18	TRBJ1-3	.	.	TGTGCCAGCTCACCACCGACGGGAGTTGCTGGAAACACCATATATTTT	CASSPPTGVAGNTIYF
TRBV5-1	TRBJ1-3	.	.	TGCGCCAGTAGGGGAAACTCTGGAAACACCATATATTTT	CASRGNSGNTIYF
TRBV5-8	TRBJ1-1	.	TRBD1	TGTGCCAGCAGTTTTTGGACAGGGATGAACACTGAAGCTTTCTTT	CASSFWTGMNTEAFF
TRBV7-6	TRBJ2-7	.	TRBD1	TGTGCCAGCAGCTTATTGGACAGGGGTACCTACGAGCAGTACTTC	CASSLLDRGTYEQYF
TRBV6-1	TRBJ2-6	.	TRBD2	TGTGCCAGCAGTGAAGTTAGCGGGGGGACCAGCTCTGGGGCCAACGGCCTGACTTTC	CASSEVSGGTSSGANGLTF
TRBV7-2	TRBJ2-5	.	.	TGTGCCAGCAGCCCAAATGCGGTTAGTCTACCAGAGACCCAGTACTTC	CASSPNAVSLPETQYF
TRBV6-1	TRBJ1-2	.	.	TGTGCCACCACTGGGGCTTCTAACTATGGCTACACCTTC	CATTGASNYGYTF